The 10 T cell receptor beta chains below all came from one sample that was sequenced in a study of cytomegalovirus exposure and HLA in healthy donors. The primer mix had 60 Vbeta and 13 Jbeta primers. Repertoires were generated with immunoSEQ multiplex PCR, while TCRdb's copy carries only in-frame clones and drops some. Counted here are roughly 150,000 clones, around three quarters occurring once; the ten biggest clones make up approximately 1%. Sequenced: PBMCs. These receptors were collected from a woman between 35 and 50 years old in good health and CMV-seronegative.

The chain uses TRBV11-2 and TRBJ2-2; D not certain. CDR3 length: 14 amino acids. Trimming cost V 5 bases and J 1 base, with 8 bases left between them. CDR1 and CDR2 (germline): SGHAT, FQNNGV. The DNA for the CDR3 is TGTGCCAGCAGCGAGACTGTGAACACCGGGGAGCTGTTTTTT. Its protein is CASSETVNTGELFF.

This clone has more than one count but fewer than ten. This sequence joins TRBV18 and TRBJ1-1; tentative D call: TRBD1 (5 bases). This CDR3 contains 14 residues. The V end was cut by 6 bases, the J end by 0 bases, with 11 bases between. Germline V gene lookup returns CDR1 KGHSH and CDR2 LQKENI. CDR3 region: CASSPTEMNTEAFF. The CDR3 DNA reads TGTGCCAGCTCTCCGACAGAGATGAACACTGAAGCTTTCTTT.

The genes are TRBV19 and TRBJ2-3; maybe TRBD2 (6 bases). Germline-derived CDR1 and CDR2 are LNHDA and SQIVND (reference sequence). The CDR3 totals 15 residues. Trimming took off 3 bases at V and 4 bases at J, with 14 bases between the two ends. The CDR3 sequence is CASSMRLASPDTQYF. CDR3 nucleotide sequence: TGTGCCAGTAGTATGAGGCTAGCGTCTCCAGATACGCAGTATTTT.

The chain carries TRBV2 and TRBJ2-7; 7 positions match TRBD1. Germline V lookup: CDR1 SNHLY, CDR2 FYNNEI. CDR3 size: 15 residues. The V gene end was trimmed by 6 bases and the J gene end by 5 bases; junction bases not matched to a gene: 13. The CDR3 reads CASRISDRVRNEQYF. The CDR3 DNA follows: TGTGCCAGCAGAATTTCCGACAGGGTAAGGAACGAGCAGTACTTC.

This clone was counted only a few times. The V call is TRBV7-9, the J call TRBJ2-5; perhaps TRBD1 as D (6 bases). V was clipped by 5 bases and J by 5 bases, with 18 bases between them. The CDR3 loop spans 15 amino acids. The germline V gene encodes CDR1 SEHNR and CDR2 FQNEAQ (reference sequence). The DNA of the CDR3 is TGTGCCAGCAGCCTTCCCCCAGGGGCTAGGGAGACCCAGTACTTC. It translates to CASSLPPGARETQYF.

The chain carries TRBV7-9 and TRBJ1-1, with 7 bases fitting TRBD1. Germline CDR1 is SEHNR and CDR2 is FQNEAQ (reference sequence). V lost 5 bases and J lost 8; bases outside the gene matches: 2. The CDR3 consists of 11 residues. The CDR3 spells CASSPDREAFF. The CDR3 DNA sequence: TGTGCCAGCAGCCCGGACAGGGAAGCTTTCTTT.

The chain links TRBV7-9 to TRBJ2-3; D is unclear. The CDR3 is 11 amino acids. V lost 7 bases and J lost 6, with 8 bases in between. Per germline, CDR1 SEHNR and CDR2 FQNEAQ (reference sequence). In nucleotides, the CDR3 is TGTGCCAGCACCCACACGGATACGCAGTATTTT. As protein: CASTHTDTQYF.

This chain connects TRBV27 to TRBJ2-3, with a tentative D call TRBD2 (5 bases). The CDR3 has 16 residues. With 4 bases removed from V and 1 base from J, the gap between germline ends came to 15 bases. CDR1 is MNHEY and CDR2 is SMNVEV in the germline V gene (reference sequence). CDR3 loop: CASSSPSGFGTDTQYF. DNA of the CDR3: TGTGCCAGCAGTTCACCTTCGGGATTCGGCACAGATACGCAGTATTTT.

This clone was seen only a few times. The rearrangement joins TRBV29-1 to TRBJ2-7; D remains ambiguous. Trimming stripped 3 bases from V and 6 bases from J, with 9 bases between. This CDR3 is 11 amino acids long. CDR1 and CDR2 (germline): SQVTM, ANQGSEA. CDR3 loop: CSVEADPEQYF. For the CDR3, the DNA is TGCAGCGTTGAGGCCGATCCCGAGCAGTACTTC.

A single count supports this clone. The chain joins TRBV7-8 to TRBJ2-7; 11 nucleotides match TRBD2. The CDR3 has 15 residues. Losses at the gene ends were 5 bases for V and 3 bases for J; bases not matched to a gene: 6. The germline gives CDR1 SGHVS, CDR2 FQNEAQ. The CDR3 DNA is TGTGCCAGCAGCAGAACTAGCGGGGGCCTCTACGAGCAGTACTTC. Translation gives CASSRTSGGLYEQYF.